Presented here are 30 T cell receptor beta chains from one specimen sequenced in a study of shared clonotypes between healthy human individuals. Repertoires were generated with immunoSEQ multiplex PCR, while TCRdb's copy carries only in-frame clones and drops some. The sample records about 960,000 clones, around 80% being singletons. Sequencing used memory CD4+ T cells sorted from blood. Subset meaning: CD45RA-negative fraction. The receptor source for this set is a man between 18 and 29 years old in good health.

Note on this clone: Other DNA sequences in the sample encode the same CDR3. V usage is TRBV9 and J usage is TRBJ2-1; 7 bases are a match to TRBD2. The V gene's germline CDR1 is SGDLS and CDR2 YYNGEE. The V segment lost 2 bases and the J segment 0 bases; nucleotides outside the gene matches: 2. The CDR3 has 15 residues. The CDR3 spells CASSVGGGSYNEQFF. Written as DNA, the CDR3 is TGTGCCAGCAGCGTCGGCGGGGGCTCCTACAATGAGCAGTTCTTC.

The chain couples TRBV5-8 to TRBJ1-2, with 12 bases that match TRBD1. Germline CDR1 SGHTS, CDR2 YDEGEE. The CDR3 covers 16 residues. V lost 4 bases to trimming and J lost 5 bases; unmatched junction nucleotides: 9. CDR3 residues: CASSNTGTGGVYGYTF. CDR3 DNA: TGTGCCAGCAGCAACACCGGGACAGGGGGCGTATATGGCTACACCTTC.

The rearrangement joins TRBV5-1 to TRBJ2-5; TRBD1 matches 10 bases. Per germline, CDR1 SGHRS and CDR2 YFSETQ. CDR3 length: 16 residues. Trimming cost V 0 bases and J 1 base; bases outside gene matches: 3. The DNA for the CDR3 is TGCGCCAGCAGCTTGGCCGGGACAGGGGCCCAAGAGACCCAGTACTTC. Translated, it gives CASSLAGTGAQETQYF.

This clone came up once. CDR3 DNA: TGTGCCAGCAGCCCGAGCGGGGGGGCAGGAGAGCAGTTCTTC. Translation: CASSPSGGAGEQFF. The chain combines TRBV7-3 with TRBJ2-1; 10 bases align to TRBD2. The CDR3 sequence is 14 residues long. V was clipped by 5 bases and J by 10 bases; unmatched bases: 8. Germline V CDR1 and CDR2: SGHTA, FQGTGA.

Points on this clone: The identical CDR3 is also encoded by other nucleotide sequences in the sample. V usage is TRBV9 and J usage is TRBJ2-2; the D gene is possibly TRBD2 (6 bases). Trimming stripped 0 bases from V and 1 base from J, with 10 bases between. The germline V gene has CDR1 SGDLS and CDR2 YYNGEE. The CDR3 is 16 residues long. The CDR3 bases are TGTGCCAGCAGCGTAGAAGAAGCGGGGAACACCGGGGAGCTGTTTTTT. Translation: CASSVEEAGNTGELFF.

The rearrangement uses TRBV9 and TRBJ2-3; possible D gene TRBD1, 6 bases. Looked up from germline, CDR1 is SGDLS and CDR2 is YYNGEE. CDR3 length: 14 amino acids. V gave up 6 bases and J gave up 2 bases, with 13 bases separating them. The CDR3 DNA reads as TGTGCCAGCACCTGGGGACATCTCACAGATACGCAGTATTTT. It is translated as CASTWGHLTDTQYF.

This sequence joins TRBV5-6 and TRBJ2-4; D gene ambiguous. The ends were cut back, 3 bases at V and 5 bases at J, with 9 bases in the middle. CDR1 is SGHDT and CDR2 is YYEEEE in the germline V gene. The CDR3 covers 13 residues. Here the CDR3 reads CASSYAGQNIQYF. For the CDR3, the DNA is TGTGCCAGCAGCTATGCCGGGCAAAACATTCAGTACTTC. The full variable domain, its missing parts supplied by reference TRBV5-6 and TRBJ2-4, is DAGVTQSPTHLIKTRGQQVTLRCSPKSGHDTVSWYQQALGQGPQFIFQYYEEEERQRGNFPDRFSGHQFPNYSSELNVNALLLGDSALYLCASSYAGQNIQYFGAGTRLSVL.

The V and J genes are TRBV11-2 and TRBJ2-5; tentative D call: TRBD2 (5 bases). Germline loops: CDR1 SGHAT, CDR2 FQNNGV. The V gene lost 6 bases and the J gene lost 9 bases, with 17 bases spanning the gap. The length of the CDR3 is 13 residues. This CDR3 is CASRFVAGGAQYF. In DNA form, the CDR3 reads TGTGCCAGCAGATTCGTTGCGGGTGGGGCCCAGTACTTC.

This chain connects TRBV9 to TRBJ1-3, with D possibly matching TRBD1 (6 bases). The CDR3 runs to 17 residues. The V and J ends lost 0 bases and 0 bases respectively, with 13 bases between them. Germline V gene lookup returns CDR1 SGDLS and CDR2 YYNGEE. The CDR3 DNA is TGTGCCAGCAGCGTAGAGGGGGGGTTTTTCTCTGGAAACACCATATATTTT. Translated: CASSVEGGFFSGNTIYF.

A note on this clone: One junction end disagrees with the germline gene, perhaps due to a read error. J is TRBJ2-5 and V is TRBV11-2; tentative D call: TRBD1 (6 bases). There are 14 residues in the CDR3. CDR1 SGHAT and CDR2 FQNNGV come from the germline V gene. In nucleotides, the CDR3 is TGTGCCAGCAGCCTAGACAGGTGGCAAGAGACCCAGTACTTC. Translated: CASSLDRWQETQYF.

Here the CDR3 reads CASSLDPPAGVKDTQYF. Here the CDR3 DNA reads TGTGCCAGCAGCTTAGATCCCCCAGCGGGAGTTAAAGATACGCAGTATTTT. The chain uses TRBV11-2 and TRBJ2-3; 8 bases agree with TRBD2. V shed 0 bases and J 5 bases; nucleotides not matched to a gene: 10. Germline V gene sequence: CDR1 SGHAT, CDR2 FQNNGV. The CDR3 contains 17 residues.

The genes are TRBV5-1 and TRBJ1-1, with 9 nucleotides matching TRBD1. The CDR3 sequence is 15 residues long. J was trimmed by 5 bases and V by 3 bases; bases with no gene match: 8. Germline V gives CDR1 SGHRS, CDR2 YFSETQ. CDR3 residues: CASSSSGQGFTEAFF. The CDR3 nucleotides read TGCGCCAGCAGCTCCTCGGGACAGGGTTTTACTGAAGCTTTCTTT.

The chain links TRBV5-1 to TRBJ2-7; tentatively, D is TRBD1 (5 bases). The CDR3 loop spans 15 amino acids. The germline V and J ends were trimmed by 0 bases and 6 bases, with 16 bases remaining between them. Germline V gene data show CDR1 as SGHRS and CDR2 as YFSETQ. The CDR3 coding sequence is TGCGCCAGCAGCTTGGCTGTGGGGCGAGTGTCCGAGCAGTACTTC. Its translation: CASSLAVGRVSEQYF.

This clone was detected only a few times. The chain links TRBV9 to TRBJ2-2; 7 bases are a match to TRBD2. The trim removed 0 bases at V and 3 bases at J, leaving 2 bases unmatched. The CDR3 loop spans 15 amino acids. Looked up from germline, CDR1 is SGDLS and CDR2 is YYNGEE. The DNA of the CDR3 is TGTGCCAGCAGCGTAGGGCTAGCGGACACCGGGGAGCTGTTTTTT. Residues: CASSVGLADTGELFF.

V is TRBV28 and J is TRBJ2-2; D perhaps matches TRBD1 (6 bases). The V and J ends lost 7 bases and 1 base respectively, with 7 bases between them. CDR1 is MDHEN, CDR2 SYDVKM, per germline. This CDR3 region has 13 residues. CDR3 nucleotide sequence: TGTGCCAGCATAGGGGGGAACACCGGGGAGCTGTTTTTT. As protein: CASIGGNTGELFF.

The J gene is TRBJ2-2, the V gene TRBV28; D is ambiguous. V lost 8 bases and J 5 bases, leaving 12 bases between the germline ends. Per the germline V gene, CDR1 is MDHEN and CDR2 is SYDVKM. The CDR3 spans 13 residues. CDR3 DNA: TGTGCCAGCCTGGGTTTTAGTACCGGGGAGCTGTTTTTT. Protein: CASLGFSTGELFF. Drawing the rest from reference TRBV28 and TRBJ2-2, the complete variable domain is DVKVTQSSRYLVKRTGEKVFLECVQDMDHENMFWYRQDPGLGLRLIYFSYDVKMKEKGDIPEGYSVSREKKERFSLILESASTNQTSMYLCASLGFSTGELFFGEGSRLTVL.

This clone was observed at least ten times. V gene TRBV11-2 combines with J gene TRBJ2-7, with TRBD1 identical over 12 bases. The V gene's germline CDR1 is SGHAT and CDR2 FQNNGV. The CDR3 covers 16 residues. Losses at the gene ends were 0 bases for V and 10 bases for J; bases not matched to a gene: 10. CDR3 residues: CASSLDRGDRGREQYF. CDR3 bases: TGTGCCAGCAGCTTAGATAGAGGGGACAGGGGGCGAGAACAGTACTTC. The full variable domain, with the rest looked up from reference TRBV11-2 and TRBJ2-7, is EAGVAQSPRYKIIEKRQSVAFWCNPISGHATLYWYQQILGQGPKLLIQFQNNGVVDDSQLPKDRFSAERLKGVDSTLKIQPAKLEDSAVYLCASSLDRGDRGREQYFGPGTRLTVT.

The sample holds a few counts of this clone. The chain links TRBV18 to TRBJ1-4, with 7 bases that match TRBD1. This CDR3 contains 13 residues. Germline lookup yields CDR1 KGHSH and CDR2 LQKENI. J gave up 8 bases and V 8 bases, and 8 bases lay outside the gene matches. CDR3 in amino acids: CASTDRVGEKLFF. The DNA for the CDR3 is TGTGCCAGCACCGACAGGGTTGGCGAAAAACTGTTTTTT.

This sequence joins TRBV5-1 and TRBJ1-4; unclear D gene. CDR3 length: 13 amino acids. Germline V lookup: CDR1 SGHRS, CDR2 YFSETQ. V was pared by 4 bases and J by 8 bases, with 12 bases between. For the CDR3, the DNA is TGCGCCAGCAGCCCCATGGACGGCGAAAAACTGTTTTTT. As protein: CASSPMDGEKLFF.

The CDR3 region is CAISEGINSPLHF. CDR3 nucleotide sequence: TGTGCCATCAGTGAGGGGATTAATTCACCCCTCCACTTT. The rearrangement joins TRBV10-3 to TRBJ1-6, with no clear D. The CDR3 totals 13 residues. The V and J ends lost 2 bases and 6 bases respectively, with 5 bases between them. Germline V CDR1 and CDR2: ENHRY, SYGVKD.

This clone was detected only a few times. The V gene is TRBV30, the J gene TRBJ2-1; no clear D. CDR3 length equals 14 residues. The germline CDR1 and CDR2 sequences are GTSNPN and SVGIG (reference sequence). The V end was cut by 0 bases, the J end by 0 bases, with 6 bases between. The DNA of the CDR3 is TGTGCCTGGAGTGTCGGGTCCTCCTACAATGAGCAGTTCTTC. Translation gives CAWSVGSSYNEQFF.

The chain uses TRBV30 and TRBJ1-2; D is possibly TRBD1 (5 bases). The V and J ends lost 1 base and 5 bases respectively, with 5 bases between them. The germline V gene encodes CDR1 GTSNPN and CDR2 SVGIG (reference sequence). The length of the CDR3 is 11 residues. CDR3: CAWSAGYGYTF. CDR3 coding DNA: TGTGCCTGGAGTGCAGGGTATGGCTACACCTTC. The variable domain in full, with the rest retrieved from reference TRBV30 and TRBJ1-2, is SQTIHQWPATLVQPVGSPLSLECTVEGTSNPNLYWYRQAAGRGLQLLFYSVGIGQISSEVPQNLSASRPQDRQFILSSKKLLLSDSGFYLCAWSAGYGYTFGSGTRLTVV.

V and J are TRBV9 and TRBJ1-4; 7 bases agree with TRBD1. Germline trimming cut 0 bases from V and 6 bases from J; bases unmatched to any gene: 8. The CDR3 extends over 16 amino acids. CDR1 is SGDLS and CDR2 is YYNGEE in the germline V gene. CDR3 sequence (DNA): TGTGCCAGCAGCGTAGGGGTTACCACAGGGGATGAAAAACTGTTTTTT. The encoded protein is CASSVGVTTGDEKLFF. Looking up the rest from reference TRBV9 and TRBJ1-4 gives the full variable domain: DSGVTQTPKHLITATGQRVTLRCSPRSGDLSVYWYQQSLDQGLQFLIQYYNGEERAKGNILERFSAQQFPDLHSELNLSSLELGDSALYFCASSVGVTTGDEKLFFGSGTQLSVL.

This chain uses TRBV30 with TRBJ2-3; D possibly corresponds to TRBD2 (5 bases). Trimming stripped 0 bases from V and 5 bases from J, with 15 bases between. The germline CDR1 and CDR2 sequences are GTSNPN and SVGIG (reference sequence). CDR3 size: 15 residues. The CDR3 protein is CAWSVSSLGRDTQYF. DNA for the CDR3: TGTGCCTGGAGTGTATCCTCCCTAGGGAGAGATACGCAGTATTTT.

This chain joins TRBV7-6 and TRBJ2-3; 10 positions match TRBD2. Trimming removed 7 bases from V and 6 bases from J; junction bases left unmatched: 10. CDR3 size: 15 residues. In germline, CDR1 is SGHVS, CDR2 FNYEAQ. In DNA, the CDR3 is TGTGCCAGCAAACCTGGAGCGGGAGGGGTTGATACGCAGTATTTT. The encoded protein is CASKPGAGGVDTQYF.

This sequence joins TRBV4-1 and TRBJ1-3; 8 bases are shared with TRBD1. V shed 5 bases, J shed 0 bases, and the junction held 9 bases outside the gene matches. The CDR3 is 17 amino acids. Germline V gene data show CDR1 as MGHRA and CDR2 as YSYEKL. DNA for the CDR3: TGCGCCAGCAGCACTGGACAGGGCTACTTCTCTGGAAACACCATATATTTT. Translated, it gives CASSTGQGYFSGNTIYF.

The CDR3 loop is CASSLAGGGYTF. The CDR3, as DNA: TGTGCCAGCAGCTTGGCGGGCGGTGGCTACACCTTC. The rearrangement links TRBV5-4 to TRBJ1-2; D gene ambiguous. The germline CDR1 and CDR2 sequences are SGHNT and YYREEE (reference sequence). The CDR3 is 12 amino acids. V was clipped by 0 bases and J by 7 bases, with 7 bases between them.

The gene calls are TRBV6-1 and TRBJ2-7, with D maybe TRBD2 (5 bases). This CDR3 region has 15 residues. Trimming stripped 0 bases from V and 5 bases from J, with 14 bases between. CDR1 is MNHNS, CDR2 SASEGT, per germline. This CDR3 reads CASSEALILADEQYF. The DNA of the CDR3 is TGTGCCAGCAGTGAAGCCTTGATCCTAGCTGACGAGCAGTACTTC.

The sample holds one count of this clone. CDR3: CASSSSQAGGNWNEQFF. CDR3 DNA: TGTGCCAGCAGCTCGAGTCAGGCGGGAGGCAACTGGAATGAGCAGTTCTTC. V is TRBV9 and J is TRBJ2-1, with TRBD2 matching 8 bases. CDR1 SGDLS and CDR2 YYNGEE come from the germline V gene. The CDR3 contains 17 residues. Trimming removed 4 bases from V and 7 bases from J; junction bases left unmatched: 16.

The J gene is TRBJ2-6, the V gene TRBV11-3, with D hard to call. The CDR3 totals 13 residues. V shed 5 bases and J shed 4 bases, with 6 bases lying between them. Germline-derived CDR1 and CDR2 are SGHNT and YENEEA. The DNA of the CDR3 is TGTGCCAGCAGCCTTCCCGGGGCCAACGTCCTGACTTTC. This sequence encodes CASSLPGANVLTF.